Listed below are T cell receptor beta chains from one sample, sequenced in a study of blood T cell repertoires in COVID-19. Sequenced by immunoSEQ multiplex PCR; TCRdb stores in-frame clones only, minus some. Of about 280,000 clones listed, roughly 80% were seen once; the top ten hold over 9%. Specimen: peripheral blood. The receptors were sampled from a woman aged 50 to 60 who had recovered from COVID-19. CDR3s include the opening cysteine and the closing phenylalanine or tryptophan. A D gene is named only where the DNA matches it firmly. Clone size is shown for a subset of rows, as once, few, many or a class of expanded clone.

D gene: NA; J gene: TRBJ1-1; V gene: TRBV18; clone size: few; CDR3 DNA: TGTGCCAGCTCACCCACGGAGGGTGACACTGAAGCTTTCTTT; CDR3 protein: CASSPTEGDTEAFF
D gene: NA; J gene: TRBJ1-2; V gene: TRBV6-1; clone size: NA; CDR3 DNA: TGTGCCAGCAGTGAGAGTCTGGCTAACTATGGCTACACCTTC; CDR3 protein: CASSESLANYGYTF
D gene: TRBD2; J gene: TRBJ2-1; V gene: TRBV6-5; clone size: NA; CDR3 DNA: TGTGCCAGCAGCTCCGGACTAGCGGGGGGGCAGCAGTTCTTC; CDR3 protein: CASSSGLAGGQQFF
D gene: NA; J gene: TRBJ1-1; V gene: TRBV28; clone size: NA; CDR3 DNA: TGTGCCAGCACCTCGGGACACCAGAACACTGAAGCTTTCTTT; CDR3 protein: CASTSGHQNTEAFF
D gene: TRBD1; J gene: TRBJ1-5; V gene: TRBV28; clone size: NA; CDR3 DNA: TGTGCCAGCAGTTTACGGACAGGGGACCCCGATCAGCCCCAGCATTTT; CDR3 protein: CASSLRTGDPDQPQHF
D gene: NA; J gene: TRBJ1-3; V gene: TRBV19; clone size: NA; CDR3 DNA: TGTGCCAGTAGTCCTAGCGGGGGTCCCGGAAACACCATATATTTT; CDR3 protein: CASSPSGGPGNTIYF
D gene: TRBD1; J gene: TRBJ2-5; V gene: TRBV30; clone size: NA; CDR3 DNA: TGTGCCTGGAAAAAGACAGGGGGCCAAGAGACCCAGTACTTC; CDR3 protein: CAWKKTGGQETQYF
D gene: TRBD1; J gene: TRBJ1-2; V gene: TRBV4-3; clone size: NA; CDR3 DNA: TGCGCCAGCAGCCCTGAGGGACAGGGGGTTTATGGCTACACCTTC; CDR3 protein: CASSPEGQGVYGYTF
D gene: TRBD1; J gene: TRBJ1-2; V gene: TRBV5-1; clone size: NA; CDR3 DNA: TGCGCCAGCAGCACGGACAGGAGAAGGTATGGCTACACCTTC; CDR3 protein: CASSTDRRRYGYTF
D gene: NA; J gene: TRBJ2-5; V gene: TRBV2; clone size: NA; CDR3 DNA: TGTGCCAGCAGTGGGACTGGGCAAGAGACCCAGTACTTC; CDR3 protein: CASSGTGQETQYF
D gene: NA; J gene: TRBJ2-1; V gene: TRBV28; clone size: once; CDR3 DNA: TGTGCCAGCAGTTATAATGCACCTCCACACAACAATGAGCAGTTCTTC; CDR3 protein: CASSYNAPPHNNEQFF
D gene: NA; J gene: TRBJ1-6; V gene: TRBV24-1; clone size: once; CDR3 DNA: TGTGCCACCAGTGACTCCGGGCGGGGGTATAATTCACCCCTCCACTTT; CDR3 protein: CATSDSGRGYNSPLHF
D gene: TRBD2; J gene: TRBJ2-5; V gene: TRBV5-1; clone size: NA; CDR3 DNA: TGCGCCAGCAGCTCCCTCTTGGCGGGGGGGTTTGAGACCCAGTACTTC; CDR3 protein: CASSSLLAGGFETQYF
D gene: NA; J gene: TRBJ1-2; V gene: TRBV9; clone size: NA; CDR3 DNA: TGTGCCAGCAGCCGCTCCTCGGAGGGCTACACCTTC; CDR3 protein: CASSRSSEGYTF
D gene: TRBD2; J gene: TRBJ2-1; V gene: TRBV6-5; clone size: NA; CDR3 DNA: TGTGCCAGCAGTCCCGCGGGGGGGCTTTTCAATGAGCAGTTCTTC; CDR3 protein: CASSPAGGLFNEQFF
D gene: TRBD1; J gene: TRBJ1-5; V gene: TRBV5-1; clone size: NA; CDR3 DNA: TGCGCCAGCAGCCTCGGGACAGGTAATCAGCCCCAGCATTTT; CDR3 protein: CASSLGTGNQPQHF
D gene: TRBD1; J gene: TRBJ2-3; V gene: TRBV3-1/TRBV3-2; clone size: NA; CDR3 DNA: TGTGCCAGCAGCCAAAGGGGGCCCGGAGATACGCAGTATTTT; CDR3 protein: CASSQRGPGDTQYF
D gene: TRBD1; J gene: TRBJ2-7; V gene: TRBV5-8; clone size: NA; CDR3 DNA: TGTGCCAGCAGCTTGGCGACAGGGCCCTACGAGCAGTACTTC; CDR3 protein: CASSLATGPYEQYF
D gene: TRBD2; J gene: TRBJ2-7; V gene: TRBV10-3; clone size: NA; CDR3 DNA: TGTGCCATCAGTGAGTCCTGGGGGCTAGCGGGAGTTTCCTACGAGCAGTACTTC; CDR3 protein: CAISESWGLAGVSYEQYF
D gene: NA; J gene: TRBJ2-2; V gene: TRBV6-2/TRBV6-3; clone size: few; CDR3 DNA: TGTGCCAGCAGCCTAGACTACACCGGGGAGCTGTTTTTT; CDR3 protein: CASSLDYTGELFF
D gene: NA; J gene: TRBJ1-2; V gene: TRBV20-1; clone size: NA; CDR3 DNA: TGCAGTGCCCTACGGACAGACACTTCTACCTTC; CDR3 protein: CSALRTDTSTF
D gene: TRBD1; J gene: TRBJ2-5; V gene: TRBV7-3; clone size: NA; CDR3 DNA: TGTGCCAGCAGCCCACACCCGGGACAGGGGGGCGAGACCCAGTACTTC; CDR3 protein: CASSPHPGQGGETQYF
D gene: TRBD1; J gene: TRBJ1-3; V gene: TRBV3-1/TRBV3-2; clone size: NA; CDR3 DNA: TGTGCCAGCAGCCAAGATAAGGGGGCAGACGGAAACACCATATATTTT; CDR3 protein: CASSQDKGADGNTIYF
D gene: TRBD1; J gene: TRBJ1-1; V gene: TRBV28; clone size: NA; CDR3 DNA: TGTGCCAGCAGCTCCGGGACAGGGACCACTGAAGCTTTCTTT; CDR3 protein: CASSSGTGTTEAFF
D gene: NA; J gene: TRBJ1-1; V gene: TRBV10-3; clone size: NA; CDR3 DNA: TGTGCCATCAGTGTCCGGGAGACAAACACTGAAGCTTTCTTT; CDR3 protein: CAISVRETNTEAFF
D gene: NA; J gene: TRBJ2-3; V gene: TRBV9; clone size: NA; CDR3 DNA: TGTGCCAGCAGCCCCAGGCCTCGCACCTCTAGCACAGATACGCAGTATTTT; CDR3 protein: CASSPRPRTSSTDTQYF
D gene: NA; J gene: TRBJ2-1; V gene: TRBV4-3; clone size: NA; CDR3 DNA: TGCGCCAGCAGCCAAGCTCGGGGAGCGTTCGGTGAGCAGTTCTTC; CDR3 protein: CASSQARGAFGEQFF